Shown below are 23 T cell receptor beta chains from a single sample sequenced in a study of OX40 agonist ivuxolimab in advanced cancers. The table came from immunoSEQ multiplex PCR; TCRdb's copy has only in-frame clones and leaves some out. Of 57,000 or so clones listed, 65% to 90% were seen once; the top ten hold roughly 0.95%. The starting material was CD4+ or CD8+ T cells sorted from blood, obtained in a trial of the OX40 agonist ivuxolimab. All receptors derive from an adult with an advanced solid tumor such as melanoma, head and neck, liver or kidney cancer.

This clone was found once. J is TRBJ2-2 and V is TRBV10-1; D is possibly TRBD1 (5 bases). Per the germline V gene, CDR1 is WNHNN and CDR2 is SYGVQD (reference sequence). Deletions cut 7 bases from V and 4 bases from J, with 16 bases between. The CDR3 runs to 15 residues. The CDR3 here is CASNRDSLVTGELFF. For the CDR3, the DNA is TGCGCCAGCAATCGAGACAGTCTGGTCACCGGGGAGCTGTTTTTT.

J is TRBJ1-5 and V is TRBV27; 9 nucleotides match TRBD1. The J segment lost 3 bases and the V segment lost 5 bases, leaving 14 bases of the junction unmatched. This CDR3 contains 18 residues. The germline gives CDR1 MNHEY, CDR2 SMNVEV (reference sequence). For the CDR3, the DNA is TGTGCCAGCAGTCAAGGGACAGGGCACGCCATTATCAATCAGCCCCAGCATTTT. Translating gives CASSQGTGHAIINQPQHF.

This chain uses TRBV19 with TRBJ1-2; D is possibly TRBD1 (5 bases). The CDR3 extends over 15 amino acids. V shed 5 bases and J shed 5 bases, with 18 bases lying between them. CDR1 and CDR2 from the germline V gene are LNHDA and SQIVND (reference sequence). DNA of the CDR3: TGTGCCAGTAGTCGGGGGACGAGGCCCTTATATGGCTACACCTTC. It translates to CASSRGTRPLYGYTF.

The chain links TRBV7-8 to TRBJ1-1; D uncertain. The CDR3 is 13 amino acids. The germline gives CDR1 SGHVS, CDR2 FQNEAQ. V was clipped by 6 bases and J by 4 bases, with 12 bases between them. This CDR3 reads CASRLGGSTEAFF. CDR3 DNA: TGTGCCAGCAGGTTGGGAGGGAGCACTGAAGCTTTCTTT.

The V call is TRBV5-1, the J call TRBJ2-1; 8 nucleotides match TRBD2. Germline CDR1 SGHRS, CDR2 YFSETQ. The CDR3 totals 18 residues. The V segment lost 0 bases and the J segment 7 bases; nucleotides outside the gene matches: 15. The DNA of the CDR3 is TGCGCCAGCAGCTTGGGAGGGTCGTCCGGGAGGGGAGGGAATGAGCAGTTCTTC. It is translated as CASSLGGSSGRGGNEQFF.

CDR3 DNA sequence: TGTGCCAGTAGTATGGGACTAGCGGCTGGCTCCTACGAGCAGTACTTC. Translating it yields CASSMGLAAGSYEQYF. The chain has TRBV19 and TRBJ2-7; TRBD2 aligns across 11 bases. Germline CDR1 reads LNHDA; CDR2 reads SQIVND (reference sequence). The ends lost 3 bases at V and 0 bases at J; junction bases unmatched: 4. This CDR3 is 16 amino acids long.

In its sample, this clone was seen once. The rearrangement uses TRBV11-1 and TRBJ1-1, with D maybe TRBD1 (5 bases). CDR1 and CDR2 from the germline V gene are SGHAT and FQDESV (reference sequence). Trimming removed 5 bases at V and 0 bases at J, with 13 bases between. The CDR3 spans 15 residues. CDR3 loop: CASSPRAGLNTEAFF. CDR3 coding DNA: TGTGCCAGCAGCCCCCGGGCAGGGTTGAACACTGAAGCTTTCTTT.

The V call is TRBV4-2, the J call TRBJ2-7; D may correspond to TRBD1 or TRBD2 (6 bases each). V was clipped by 0 bases and J by 2 bases, with 14 bases between them. Looked up from germline, CDR1 is LGHNA and CDR2 is YNFKEQ. This CDR3 is built from 16 residues. CDR3 amino acids: CASSQEGGGGAYEQYF. The DNA of the CDR3 is TGTGCCAGCAGCCAAGAAGGGGGAGGAGGGGCCTACGAGCAGTACTTC.

The chain carries TRBV5-1 and TRBJ2-5; TRBD2 might be the D (7 bases). CDR1 and CDR2 (germline): SGHRS, YFSETQ. With 5 bases removed from V and 4 bases from J, the gap between germline ends came to 15 bases. The CDR3 length is 14 residues. The CDR3 here is CASSLRGGRETQYF. CDR3 bases: TGCGCCAGCAGTTTGAGGGGGGGCCGAGAGACCCAGTACTTC.

The chain combines TRBV2 with TRBJ2-1, with 8 bases matching TRBD1. CDR3 size: 15 residues. In germline, CDR1 is SNHLY, CDR2 FYNNEI. V lost 5 bases and J lost 11; bases outside the gene matches: 14. The CDR3 region is CASSSGGVGGGKQFF. The CDR3 DNA reads as TGTGCCAGCAGTTCAGGGGGCGTCGGCGGCGGGAAGCAGTTCTTC.

The rearrangement joins TRBV6-1 to TRBJ2-7, with unresolved D. Trimming cost V 1 base and J 4 bases, with 14 bases left between them. CDR3 size: 15 residues. Germline CDR1 MNHNS, CDR2 SASEGT. The CDR3 loop is CASSEVVQRRYEQYF. As DNA, the CDR3 is TGTGCCAGCAGTGAAGTGGTCCAGCGTCGGTACGAGCAGTACTTC.

The count of this clone is one. The chain is built from TRBV2 and TRBJ1-4; D is unclear. Trimming shortened V by 6 bases and J by 8 bases, and 13 bases separated the two germline ends. Germline V gene data show CDR1 as SNHLY and CDR2 as FYNNEI. CDR3 length equals 13 residues. CDR3 loop: CASRSNQGEKLFF. CDR3 nucleotides: TGTGCCAGCAGGTCCAATCAAGGGGAAAAACTGTTTTTT. Full variable domain (missing parts from reference TRBV2 and TRBJ1-4): EPEVTQTPSHQVTQMGQEVILRCVPISNHLYFYWYRQILGQKVEFLVSFYNNEISEKSEIFDDQFSVERPDGSNFTLKIRSTKLEDSAMYFCASRSNQGEKLFFGSGTQLSVL.

The chain employs TRBV7-6 and TRBJ2-2; D is unclear. The CDR3 runs to 12 residues. From germline, CDR1 is SGHVS and CDR2 FNYEAQ. V lost 2 bases, J lost 10 bases, and 8 bases lay in between. The DNA for the CDR3 is TGTGCCAGCAGCTTAATGTCCTCGGAGCTGTTTTTT. Its translation is CASSLMSSELFF.

The chain is built from TRBV9 and TRBJ2-1, with 7 positions matching TRBD2. V trimming: 0 bases; J trimming: 4 bases; junction bases outside the gene matches: 7. CDR1 is SGDLS and CDR2 is YYNGEE in the germline V gene. The CDR3 runs 16 residues. As DNA, the CDR3 is TGTGCCAGCAGCGTAGTTGGGAGCGGGGATTACAATGAGCAGTTCTTC. Its protein product is CASSVVGSGDYNEQFF.

This clone was detected a few times. The chain has TRBV7-4 and TRBJ1-5; maybe TRBD1 (6 bases). Trimming removed 1 base from V and 4 bases from J, with 14 bases in between. This CDR3 has 16 amino acids. CDR1 SGHVT and CDR2 SQSDAQ come from the germline V gene. The CDR3 DNA sequence: TGTGCCAGCAGCTTAGAGGCAGGGGCACTGAATCAGCCCCAGCATTTT. Its translation: CASSLEAGALNQPQHF.

This clone appeared a single time. The genes are TRBV11-2 and TRBJ1-3; no definite D call. This CDR3 has 15 amino acids. Germline V gene data show CDR1 as SGHAT and CDR2 as FQNNGV. V dropped 1 base and J dropped 0 bases, with 7 bases sitting between them. CDR3 amino acids: CASSLVLGSGNTIYF. Written as DNA, the CDR3 is TGTGCCAGCAGCTTAGTTTTGGGCTCTGGAAACACCATATATTTT.

This chain links TRBV25-1 with TRBJ1-1, with D maybe TRBD1 (5 bases). V was cut by 6 bases and J by 2 bases, with 10 bases left in between. This CDR3 contains 13 residues. Germline CDR1 reads MGHDK; CDR2 reads SYGVNS. The CDR3 is CASRQGSNTEAFF. The CDR3 DNA sequence: TGTGCCAGCAGGCAGGGATCCAACACTGAAGCTTTCTTT.

This clone was detected only a few times. The chain combines TRBV9 with TRBJ1-3, with D uncertain. This CDR3 is built from 11 residues. Per germline, CDR1 SGDLS and CDR2 YYNGEE. CDR3 sequence: CERFSGNTIYF. The CDR3 nucleotides read TGTGAGAGGTTCTCTGGAAACACCATATATTTT.

This chain uses TRBV6-1 with TRBJ2-3; 8 bases align to TRBD2. The CDR3 has 15 residues. V lost 0 bases to trimming and J lost 5 bases; unmatched junction nucleotides: 4. Germline CDR1 and CDR2: MNHNS and SASEGT. The CDR3 protein is CASSEAIAGIDTQYF. The CDR3 coding sequence is TGTGCCAGCAGTGAAGCAATAGCGGGAATAGATACGCAGTATTTT.

In the case of this clone: The same CDR3 arises from other DNA sequences in this sample as well. The chain employs TRBV29-1 and TRBJ1-4, with D unclear. The length of the CDR3 is 13 residues. The ends were cut back, 4 bases at V and 4 bases at J, with 10 bases in the middle. In germline, CDR1 is SQVTM, CDR2 ANQGSEA. The chain's CDR3 is CSVVDPDNEKLFF. Here the CDR3 DNA reads TGCAGCGTTGTGGACCCAGATAATGAAAAACTGTTTTTT.

The V gene is TRBV2, the J gene TRBJ1-4; 8 nucleotides line up with TRBD1. J lost 3 bases, V lost 6 bases, and 6 bases had no gene match. The germline gives CDR1 SNHLY, CDR2 FYNNEI. This CDR3 has 15 residues. DNA for the CDR3: TGTGCCAGCAGGGTAGGACAGGGATCTAATGAAAAACTGTTTTTT. Its protein product is CASRVGQGSNEKLFF.

This clone was found a few times. The genes are TRBV4-2 and TRBJ2-7, with D possibly being TRBD1 (6 bases). The germline gives CDR1 LGHNA, CDR2 YNFKEQ. This CDR3 is 14 amino acids long. V was pared by 4 bases and J by 4 bases, with 14 bases between. The CDR3 is CASSLRRQAYEQYF. The DNA of the CDR3 is TGTGCCAGCAGCCTCAGGCGACAGGCTTACGAGCAGTACTTC.

The gene calls are TRBV5-1 and TRBJ1-5, with TRBD1 matching 7 bases. The CDR3 is 15 amino acids. The junction had 8 bases not matched to a gene; V was cut back by 2 bases and J by 6 bases. Germline loops: CDR1 SGHRS, CDR2 YFSETQ. CDR3 sequence (DNA): TGCGCCAGCAGCTTTGAGGGGGCTATTGGTCAGCCCCAGCATTTT. This translates into CASSFEGAIGQPQHF.